This T cell receptor (beta chain) was captured in a study of blood T cell repertoires in COVID-19. Whole-study context: Researchers got acute and convalescent COVID-19 samples from the United States, Italy and Spain. Sources were T cells, B-cell-depleted T cells, or PBMCs; the material itself was cDNA or gDNA.

In the study's own analysis: Using reference gene primer amplification, nucleated cell counts were estimated. Clones were read by immunoSEQ multiplex PCR, and TCRdb kept only the in-frame ones, dropping some. D and trimming come from the DNA, and the V and J calls and clone size come from that table. This table has roughly 160,000 clones, 85% to 95% appearing once. Germline trimming cut 5 bases from V and 6 bases from J; bases unmatched to any gene: 12. From germline, CDR1 is SNHLY and CDR2 FYNNEI. The CDR3 totals 16 residues. The sequence was collected from a man aged 50 to 60 with acute or convalescent COVID-19. The V call is TRBV2, the J call TRBJ2-3, with 9 bases lining up with TRBD2. Sequencing was performed on peripheral blood. For the CDR3, the DNA is TGTGCCAGCAGTCGGGAAGCGGGGGGCCACTTTGATACGCAGTATTTT. It codes for CASSREAGGHFDTQYF.